This passage covers 32 T cell receptor beta chains from one sample sequenced in a study of blood T cell repertoires in COVID-19. Clones were sequenced by immunoSEQ multiplex PCR, and TCRdb holds only the in-frame ones, with some missing. This table has roughly 100,000 clones, 85% appearing once. The sequenced sample consisted of peripheral blood. The receptors shown here come from a man over 45 with acute or convalescent COVID-19.

The chain recombines TRBV19 with TRBJ1-6, with 8 nucleotides matching TRBD1. CDR1 and CDR2 (germline): LNHDA, SQIVND (reference sequence). The CDR3 is made up of 15 amino acids. With V trimmed by 5 bases and J by 7 bases, 7 bases remained unmatched. CDR3 sequence reads: CASSPLGQENSPLHF. The CDR3 nucleotides read TGTGCCAGTAGTCCGTTGGGACAGGAGAATTCACCCCTCCACTTT.

This clone was observed a handful of times. The chain couples TRBV10-3 to TRBJ1-1, with TRBD1 as a possible D gene (5 bases). Germline CDR1 ENHRY, CDR2 SYGVKD. Trimming left V 8 bases short and J 3 bases short, with 10 bases between. The CDR3 consists of 12 residues. CDR3 amino acids: CAIRWGDTEAFF. DNA of the CDR3: TGTGCCATCCGTTGGGGCGACACTGAAGCTTTCTTT.

The J gene is TRBJ2-5, the V gene TRBV27, with 11 bases aligning to TRBD1. Trimming took 2 bases from V and 5 from J; bases not matched to a gene: 1. CDR1 and CDR2 (germline): MNHEY, SMNVEV (reference sequence). The CDR3 consists of 14 residues. The CDR3 spells CASSLGQGAETQYF. The DNA of the CDR3 is TGTGCCAGCAGTTTAGGACAGGGGGCCGAGACCCAGTACTTC.

This clone was picked up a small number of times. The chain recombines TRBV7-2 with TRBJ2-1; 10 bases match TRBD2. This CDR3 region has 19 residues. The V segment lost 2 bases and the J segment 1 base; nucleotides outside the gene matches: 11. Germline CDR1 is SGHTA and CDR2 is FQGNSA. DNA of the CDR3: TGTGCCAGCAGCTTAAGTCCGTATACTAGCGGGAAGTCCTACAATGAGCAGTTCTTC. As protein: CASSLSPYTSGKSYNEQFF.

The gene calls are TRBV2 and TRBJ1-6, with a weak D call TRBD1 (6 bases). The CDR3 runs 13 residues. V lost 4 bases and J lost 8, with 9 bases in between. The V gene's germline CDR1 is SNHLY and CDR2 FYNNEI. Here the CDR3 DNA reads TGTGCCAGCAGTGGCAGGGGTGATTCACCCCTCCACTTT. It encodes CASSGRGDSPLHF.

The chain carries TRBV12-3 or TRBV12-4 and TRBJ2-1, with D possibly matching TRBD2 (6 bases). The CDR3 is made up of 11 amino acids. Between the trimmed V and J ends, which lost 7 bases and 15 bases, there was a span of 16 bases. The CDR3 region has the DNA TGTGCCAGCAAAGTGCGGGGACCTCTGTTCTTC. As protein: CASKVRGPLFF.

The chain recombines TRBV6-4 with TRBJ1-3; TRBD1 aligns across 7 bases. Per germline, CDR1 MRHNA and CDR2 SNTAGT. The CDR3 has 15 residues. V lost 4 bases, J lost 3 bases, and 6 bases stayed unmatched. The CDR3 coding sequence is TGTGCCAGCAGTGTCGAAGGGGGCGGTGGAAACACCATATATTTT. Translation: CASSVEGGGGNTIYF.

The chain combines TRBV6-5 with TRBJ2-7; D is perhaps TRBD1 (7 bases). The CDR3 length is 15 residues. V was trimmed by 6 bases and J by 6 bases, leaving 21 bases between them. The germline CDR1 and CDR2 sequences are MNHEY and SVGAGI. CDR3 sequence: CASSLHAGGLGEQYF. CDR3 sequence (DNA): TGTGCCAGCAGCCTACACGCAGGGGGACTCGGCGAGCAGTACTTC.

V gene TRBV29-1 combines with J gene TRBJ2-3, with D maybe TRBD2 (6 bases). The V end lost 6 bases, the J end lost 0 bases, and 10 bases lay between the germline ends. The germline V gene encodes CDR1 SQVTM and CDR2 ANQGSEA. This CDR3 has 13 residues. In DNA, the CDR3 is TGCAGCGTCGGGGGTTCAAGCACAGATACGCAGTATTTT. The encoded protein is CSVGGSSTDTQYF.

The chain combines TRBV9 with TRBJ2-2, with 9 bases identical to TRBD2. Germline loops: CDR1 SGDLS, CDR2 YYNGEE. The CDR3 totals 16 residues. V gave up 4 bases and J gave up 5 bases; unmatched junction bases: 9. CDR3 bases: TGTGCCAGCAGCCTACGGGCTAGCGGGGAAACCGGGGAGCTGTTTTTT. Translating gives CASSLRASGETGELFF.

The chain has TRBV19 and TRBJ2-3, with a weak D call TRBD2 (5 bases). V lost 3 bases, J lost 4 bases, and 23 bases lay in between. Looked up from germline, CDR1 is LNHDA and CDR2 is SQIVND (reference sequence). This CDR3 contains 18 residues. CDR3 amino acids: CASSMAGFGIRGPDTQYF. DNA for the CDR3: TGTGCCAGTAGTATGGCTGGGTTCGGGATCCGAGGTCCAGATACGCAGTATTTT.

This clone has a handful of counts. The chain employs TRBV2 and TRBJ2-2; a weak D match, TRBD2 (5 bases). The CDR3 extends over 15 amino acids. V lost 4 bases to trimming and J lost 0 bases, with 9 bases between them. From germline, CDR1 is SNHLY and CDR2 FYNNEI. The DNA of the CDR3 is TGTGCCAGCAGTGGAACCGGGACGAACACCGGGGAGCTGTTTTTT. Its protein is CASSGTGTNTGELFF.

The V call is TRBV7-9, the J call TRBJ1-6; TRBD1 matches 8 bases. The CDR3 spans 18 residues. J lost 1 base, V lost 3 bases, and 8 bases had no gene match. In germline, CDR1 is SEHNR, CDR2 FQNEAQ (reference sequence). CDR3 amino acids: CASSLGQAQMSYNSPLHF. CDR3 DNA: TGTGCCAGCAGCTTGGGACAGGCCCAAATGTCCTATAATTCACCCCTCCACTTT.

The rearrangement links TRBV2 to TRBJ1-5, with 10 nucleotides matching TRBD1. The germline CDR1 and CDR2 sequences are SNHLY and FYNNEI. CDR3 length equals 17 residues. V was pared by 2 bases and J by 4 bases, with 8 bases of the junction left unmatched. DNA for the CDR3: TGTGCCAGCAGTGAATTTGTTGGGACAGGGGCAAATCAGCCCCAGCATTTT. Translation: CASSEFVGTGANQPQHF.

The chain uses TRBV30 and TRBJ2-1, with TRBD2 matching over 7 bases. V shed 4 bases and J 9 bases; nucleotides not matched to a gene: 6. Looked up from germline, CDR1 is GTSNPN and CDR2 is SVGIG (reference sequence). The CDR3 contains 12 residues. CDR3 residues: CAWKGRASEQFF. The CDR3 DNA reads TGTGCCTGGAAGGGGAGGGCCTCTGAGCAGTTCTTC.

The V call is TRBV27, the J call TRBJ2-1; D gene ambiguous. The CDR3 is made up of 13 amino acids. Germline V gene lookup returns CDR1 MNHEY and CDR2 SMNVEV (reference sequence). Between the trimmed V and J ends, which lost 3 bases and 4 bases, there was a span of 7 bases. CDR3: CASSLGRYNEQFF. The CDR3 DNA sequence: TGTGCCAGCAGTTTGGGCAGATACAATGAGCAGTTCTTC.

The V gene is TRBV2, the J gene TRBJ2-1; TRBD2 is a possible D gene (5 bases). The germline CDR1 and CDR2 sequences are SNHLY and FYNNEI. V was trimmed by 6 bases and J by 5 bases, leaving 11 bases between them. The CDR3 runs to 13 residues. This chain's CDR3 is CASSWTLNNEQFF. The CDR3 nucleotides are TGTGCCAGCAGCTGGACTCTAAACAATGAGCAGTTCTTC. The full variable domain, its missing parts supplied by reference TRBV2 and TRBJ2-1, is EPEVTQTPSHQVTQMGQEVILRCVPISNHLYFYWYRQILGQKVEFLVSFYNNEISEKSEIFDDQFSVERPDGSNFTLKIRSTKLEDSAMYFCASSWTLNNEQFFGPGTRLTVL.

In its sample, this clone was seen a few times. V is TRBV9 and J is TRBJ2-2, with D maybe TRBD2 (5 bases). The ends were cut back, 0 bases at V and 6 bases at J, with 6 bases in the middle. Germline values: CDR1 SGDLS, CDR2 YYNGEE. The CDR3 spans 13 residues. DNA of the CDR3: TGTGCCAGCAGCGTAGCGGGGTCCGGGGAGCTGTTTTTT. Translated, it gives CASSVAGSGELFF.

The chain combines TRBV9 with TRBJ1-2, with D tentatively TRBD1 (6 bases). This CDR3 region has 15 residues. Trimming removed 4 bases at V and 8 bases at J, with 21 bases between. Germline V gives CDR1 SGDLS, CDR2 YYNGEE. CDR3 region: CASSPPSQGIGGYTF. The CDR3 region has the DNA TGTGCCAGCAGCCCCCCGTCACAGGGAATTGGGGGCTACACCTTC.

This chain connects TRBV30 to TRBJ2-3, with 8 bases aligning to TRBD1. V was pared by 1 base and J by 3 bases, with 6 bases of the junction left unmatched. Germline loops: CDR1 GTSNPN, CDR2 SVGIG (reference sequence). The CDR3 consists of 15 residues. The DNA of the CDR3 is TGTGCCTGGAGTGGCAGGGGGCCCTTGACAGATACGCAGTATTTT. Protein: CAWSGRGPLTDTQYF.

This sequence joins TRBV19 and TRBJ1-1; D is unclear. V was clipped by 2 bases and J by 7 bases, with 11 bases between them. The CDR3 runs 13 residues. Germline assignment: CDR1 LNHDA and CDR2 SQIVND (reference sequence). CDR3 nucleotide sequence: TGTGCCAGTAGTATACAGGCCTTCGGTGAAGCTTTCTTT. Protein sequence: CASSIQAFGEAFF.

This clone was picked up many times. The chain employs TRBV4-1 and TRBJ1-2; 9 bases map to TRBD1. The germline V gene has CDR1 MGHRA and CDR2 YSYEKL. V shed 1 base, J shed 2 bases, and the junction held 5 bases outside the gene matches. The length of the CDR3 is 16 residues. The CDR3 DNA sequence: TGCGCCAGCAGCCAAGCTTCACAGGGGGCAAACTATGGCTACACCTTC. Protein: CASSQASQGANYGYTF.

This clone came up a few times. The chain recombines TRBV6-5 with TRBJ1-5; TRBD1 might be the D (5 bases). V was clipped by 2 bases and J by 7 bases, with 9 bases between them. The germline CDR1 and CDR2 sequences are MNHEY and SVGAGI. The CDR3 has 13 residues. The DNA for the CDR3 is TGTGCCAGCAGTTACGGGCAGGGACAGCCCCAGCATTTT. Its protein product is CASSYGQGQPQHF.

The chain recombines TRBV5-1 with TRBJ2-7; TRBD2 matches at 7 bases. CDR3 length: 16 amino acids. Trimming removed 0 bases from V and 0 bases from J; junction bases left unmatched: 6. From germline, CDR1 is SGHRS and CDR2 YFSETQ. The chain's CDR3 is CASSLDMGGGSYEQYF. The CDR3 bases are TGCGCCAGCAGCTTGGATATGGGCGGGGGCTCCTACGAGCAGTACTTC.

The chain uses TRBV18 and TRBJ2-7; 7 nucleotides line up with TRBD1. The germline V gene has CDR1 KGHSH and CDR2 LQKENI. The CDR3 length is 13 residues. The V and J ends lost 7 bases and 2 bases, in that order; junction bases with no gene match: 5. This CDR3 reads CASCRDRTYEQYF. The DNA of the CDR3 is TGTGCCAGCTGCCGGGACAGAACCTACGAGCAGTACTTC.

The chain joins TRBV28 to TRBJ1-5; 8 bases match TRBD1. V lost 5 bases, J lost 0 bases, and 3 bases stayed unmatched. CDR1 MDHEN and CDR2 SYDVKM come from the germline V gene. CDR3 length: 15 residues. The CDR3 loop is CASSRTGHSNQPQHF. In DNA form, the CDR3 reads TGTGCCAGCAGTAGGACAGGGCATAGCAATCAGCCCCAGCATTTT.

This clone was observed once. The rearrangement links TRBV7-9 to TRBJ2-1, with TRBD2 matching 10 bases. This CDR3 has 18 residues. The V gene end was trimmed by 0 bases and the J gene end by 8 bases; junction bases not matched to a gene: 13. Germline CDR1 is SEHNR and CDR2 is FQNEAQ (reference sequence). The CDR3 spells CASSLAFTSGARSHEQFF. In DNA, the CDR3 is TGTGCCAGCAGCTTAGCTTTCACTAGCGGGGCCAGGTCCCATGAGCAGTTCTTC.

The chain recombines TRBV5-3 with TRBJ1-1; 8 nucleotides match TRBD1. TRBV5-3 is assigned to the ORF class and has an uncertain function. The ends lost 0 bases at V and 3 bases at J; junction bases unmatched: 4. The CDR3 has 15 amino acids. The CDR3 sequence is CARSLDPGGHTEAFF. CDR3 in DNA: TGTGCCAGAAGCTTGGATCCAGGGGGCCACACTGAAGCTTTCTTT.

Of note for this clone: One end of the junction fails to match germline, which may point to a read error. This chain connects TRBV7-6 to TRBJ2-7; 8 nucleotides agree with TRBD2. Germline V gene sequence: CDR1 SGHVS, CDR2 FNYEAQ. The CDR3 has 13 residues. The CDR3 region is CASSLEAGGVSDF. The CDR3 nucleotides read TGTGCCAGCAGCTTAGAGGCGGGGGGTGTCTCGGACTTC.

This rearrangement joins TRBV6-1 to TRBJ1-5; unclear D gene. CDR3 length: 14 amino acids. Trimming removed 1 base from V and 6 bases from J, with 10 bases in between. The germline CDR1 and CDR2 sequences are MNHNS and SASEGT. CDR3 bases: TGTGCCAGCAGTGAAGGGTGGGCTGGTCAGCCCCAGCATTTT. Its translation: CASSEGWAGQPQHF.

The chain carries TRBV6-5 and TRBJ1-1; perhaps TRBD1 as D (5 bases). V lost 0 bases and J 6 bases, leaving 8 bases between the germline ends. CDR1 MNHEY and CDR2 SVGAGI come from the germline V gene. This CDR3 is built from 13 residues. The CDR3 DNA is TGTGCCAGCAGTTACTCGGGACTCTCTGAAGCTTTCTTT. Translation gives CASSYSGLSEAFF.

This clone was observed a few times. The J gene is TRBJ2-7, the V gene TRBV6-2 or TRBV6-3; D is perhaps TRBD2 (7 bases). Germline V gene sequence: CDR1 MNHEY, CDR2 SVGEGT. The V and J ends lost 5 bases and 1 base respectively, with 18 bases between them. The CDR3 has 16 amino acids. The CDR3: CASSPGGPSRSYEQYF. CDR3 nucleotides: TGTGCCAGCAGTCCCGGGGGGCCATCCCGTTCCTACGAGCAGTACTTC.